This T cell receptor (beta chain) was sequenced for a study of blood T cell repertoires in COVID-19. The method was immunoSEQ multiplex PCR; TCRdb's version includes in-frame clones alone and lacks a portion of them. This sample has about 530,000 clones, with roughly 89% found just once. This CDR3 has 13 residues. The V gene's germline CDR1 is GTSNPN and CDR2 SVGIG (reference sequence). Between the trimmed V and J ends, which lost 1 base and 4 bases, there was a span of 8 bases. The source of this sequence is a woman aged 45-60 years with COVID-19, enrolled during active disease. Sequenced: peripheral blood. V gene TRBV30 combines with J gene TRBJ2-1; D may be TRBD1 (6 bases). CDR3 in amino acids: CAWSEDRYNEQFF. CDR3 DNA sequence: TGTGCCTGGAGTGAGGACAGATACAATGAGCAGTTCTTC.